These 14 T cell receptor beta chains were all obtained from the same sample, sequenced in a study of spatial heterogeneity in lung cancer. Via MiXCR, TCRdb re-called the 5' RACE reads, giving one row per CDR3 protein. The sample has a few thousand distinct CDR3 sequences, about 8.5% seen once. Time point noted: sample taken at primary tumor resection. Whole RNA, isolated from tumor, nontumor lung or frozen PBMC, was sequenced without prior sorting. The sequenced sample was normal lung tissue next to the tumor, obtained at surgery. All receptors come from a male donor with early-stage non-small cell lung cancer.

This clonotype qualifies as medium-sized (0.01 to 0.1%). In a library made to pick up alpha chains, this beta chain is a stray read with a size that means little. The rearrangement uses TRBV5-4 and TRBJ2-1, with D tentatively TRBD2 (5 bases). The V end lost 4 bases, the J end lost 0 bases, and 14 bases lay between the germline ends. Per germline, CDR1 SGHNT and CDR2 YYREEE (reference sequence). The length of the CDR3 is 16 residues. CDR3 DNA sequence: TGTGCCAGCAGCCCCGCGCCGGGGAGCTCCTACAATGAGCAGTTCTTC. It codes for CASSPAPGSSYNEQFF. Based on the CDR3 plus reference TRBV5-4 and TRBJ2-1, the full variable domain is ETGVTQSPTHLIKTRGQQVTLRCSSQSGHNTVSWYQQALGQGPQFIFQYYREEENGRGNFPPRFSGLQFPNYSSELNVNALELDDSALYLCASSPAPGSSYNEQFFGPGTRLTVL.

This clonotype was seen many times. This beta chain came through as a stray read in a library set up for alpha chains, and its size says little. This chain connects TRBV7-2 to TRBJ2-7; a possible D gene is TRBD2 (6 bases). The CDR3 loop spans 15 amino acids. Deletions cut 4 bases from V and 1 base from J, with 14 bases between. The germline V gene has CDR1 SGHTA and CDR2 FQGNSA. The CDR3, as DNA: TGTGCCAGCAGCTCCCGCGGGGCGACTTCCTACGAGCAGTACTTC. Its protein product is CASSSRGATSYEQYF.

This clonotype ranks as medium-sized (0.01 to 0.1%). This beta chain came through as a stray read in a library set up for alpha chains, and its size says little. The rearrangement uses TRBV20-1 and TRBJ2-1; 12 nucleotides line up with TRBD2. V gave up 1 base and J gave up 1 base; unmatched junction bases: 8. In germline, CDR1 is DFQATT, CDR2 SNEGSKA (reference sequence). The CDR3 is 18 residues long. The chain's CDR3 is CSARAVLLAGGSYNEQFF. The CDR3 coding sequence is TGCAGTGCTAGAGCCGTACTACTAGCGGGAGGTTCCTACAATGAGCAGTTCTTC.

This clonotype was recorded many times. In a library made to pick up alpha chains, this beta chain is a stray read with a size that means little. The chain uses TRBV20-1 and TRBJ2-1; TRBD2 agrees at 15 bases. The CDR3 contains 20 residues. V lost 1 base to trimming and J lost 2 bases; unmatched junction nucleotides: 12. The germline gives CDR1 DFQATT, CDR2 SNEGSKA (reference sequence). CDR3 amino acids: CSARGFHRGLAGGAYNEQFF. The CDR3 nucleotides read TGCAGTGCTAGAGGTTTCCACAGGGGACTAGCGGGAGGCGCCTACAATGAGCAGTTCTTC.

This clonotype is medium-sized by share. The size of this beta chain means little, since it is a stray read in a library made for alpha chains. CDR3 residues: CASSSLDSPHEQYF. The CDR3 bases are TGTGCCAGCAGCTCCCTGGACTCCCCTCACGAGCAGTACTTC. The chain carries TRBV7-9 and TRBJ2-7; possible D gene TRBD2, 5 bases. V was clipped by 4 bases and J by 5 bases, with 15 bases between them. This CDR3 region has 14 residues. Germline V gene lookup returns CDR1 SEHNR and CDR2 FQNEAQ (reference sequence). The full variable domain, completed using reference TRBV7-9 and TRBJ2-7, is DTGVSQNPRHKITKRGQNVTFRCDPISEHNRLYWYRQTLGQGPEFLTYFQNEAQLEKSRLLSDRFSAERPKGSFSTLEIQRTEQGDSAMYLCASSSLDSPHEQYFGPGTRLTVT.

Relative to its sample, this clonotype is medium-sized. This beta chain is a stray read from a library made for alpha chains; its abundance is not meaningful. The V gene is TRBV20-1, the J gene TRBJ2-2, with a weak D call TRBD2 (6 bases). Per the germline V gene, CDR1 is DFQATT and CDR2 is SNEGSKA (reference sequence). The CDR3 is 14 residues long. V was trimmed by 4 bases and J by 4 bases, leaving 13 bases between them. Here the CDR3 DNA reads TGCAGTGCTACGACGGGAGACTCCACCGGGGAGCTGTTTTTT. Protein product: CSATTGDSTGELFF.

This clonotype is categorized as medium-sized. This beta chain lies outside the target of a library built for alpha chains; its clone size means little. The chain uses TRBV5-1 and TRBJ2-2, with D perhaps TRBD1 (5 bases). The CDR3 runs 14 residues. Trimming took 5 bases from V and 3 from J, leaving 11 bases between them. Germline CDR1 reads SGHRS; CDR2 reads YFSETQ. The DNA for the CDR3 is TGCGCCAGCAGTTTAACAGGATACACCGGGGAGCTGTTTTTT. This encodes CASSLTGYTGELFF. The full variable domain, in which reference TRBV5-1 and TRBJ2-2 provide the parts outside the CDR3, is KAGVTQTPRYLIKTRGQQVTLSCSPISGHRSVSWYQQTPGQGLQFLFEYFSETQRNKGNFPGRFSGRQFSNSRSEMNVSTLELGDSALYLCASSLTGYTGELFFGEGSRLTVL.

Relative to its sample, this clonotype is medium-sized. The library was prepared for alpha chains; this beta chain is a stray read, so its frequency means little. The genes are TRBV5-6 and TRBJ1-2, with D possibly TRBD1 on 5 matching bases. The germline CDR1 and CDR2 sequences are SGHDT and YYEEEE. The germline V and J ends were trimmed by 6 bases and 6 bases, with 12 bases remaining between them. The CDR3 runs to 12 residues. The CDR3 nucleotides read TGTGCCAGCACTGGAGGGGAAAATGGCTACACCTTC. It encodes CASTGGENGYTF.

With respect to this clonotype: This beta chain represents an off-target read in a library built for alpha chains; its size is of limited meaning. This chain links TRBV12-3 or TRBV12-4 with TRBJ2-7; TRBD1 might be the D (7 bases). The CDR3 totals 15 residues. Deletions cut 1 base from V and 7 bases from J, with 17 bases between. The CDR3 DNA follows: TGTGCCAGCAGTTTAGGTTCGGAGGGGGCAAGGGAGCAGTACTTC. Residues: CASSLGSEGAREQYF.

In this sample, this clonotype turned up many times. An end of the junction differs from the germline gene, which may be a read error. Within a library made for alpha chains, this beta chain is off target, and its count is uninformative. The V and J genes are TRBV7-2 and TRBJ1-3; a weak D match, TRBD1 (5 bases). Germline values: CDR1 SGHTA, CDR2 FQGNSA. This CDR3 is built from 15 residues. The CDR3 DNA sequence: TGTGCCAGCAGCTTAGATGGGGGAGCTTCCCGAAACCAGGCTTTT. Residues: CASSLDGGASRNQAF. Full variable domain (rest looked up from reference TRBV7-2 and TRBJ1-3): GAGVSQSPSNKVTEKGKDVELRCDPISGHTALYWYRQSLGQGLEFLIYFQGNSAPDKSGLPSDRFSAERTGGSVSTLTIQRTQQEDSAVYLCASSLDGGASRNQAFGEGSWLTVV.

The table lists this clonotype with a few counts. This beta chain slipped into a library made for alpha chains as a stray read, so its size is not meaningful. The V call is TRBV20-1, the J call TRBJ1-4; D gene unclear. The CDR3 sequence is 12 residues long. V was clipped by 1 base and J by 6 bases, with 6 bases between them. Germline V lookup: CDR1 DFQATT, CDR2 SNEGSKA (reference sequence). CDR3 nucleotide sequence: TGCAGTGCTAGAGGCTGGGATGAAAAACTGTTTTTT. It codes for CSARGWDEKLFF.

By frequency in the sample, this clonotype is medium-sized. This beta chain turned up in a library designed for alpha chains; as an off-target read, its abundance says little. This chain joins TRBV30 and TRBJ1-3; TRBD1 matches 7 bases. After removal of 3 bases from V and 0 bases from J, the junction contained 2 bases not matched to a gene. Germline assignment: CDR1 GTSNPN and CDR2 SVGIG (reference sequence). The CDR3 consists of 14 residues. The CDR3 is CAWSGTVSGNTIYF. The DNA of the CDR3 is TGTGCCTGGAGCGGGACAGTCTCTGGAAACACCATATATTTT.

This clonotype was detected only a few times. This beta chain slipped into a library made for alpha chains as a stray read, so its size is not meaningful. The chain employs TRBV20-1 and TRBJ1-1, with D perhaps TRBD1 (5 bases). The CDR3 runs 10 residues. CDR1 DFQATT and CDR2 SNEGSKA come from the germline V gene (reference sequence). V lost 7 bases to trimming and J lost 8 bases, with 11 bases between them. DNA for the CDR3: TGCAGTGTCCTGACAGTCGAAGCTTTCTTT. Translating gives CSVLTVEAFF.

Ten or more counts support this clonotype. This beta chain is an off-target read within a library intended for alpha chains, so its frequency means little. The chain joins TRBV20-1 to TRBJ2-1, with 10 bases identical to TRBD2. Germline V CDR1 and CDR2: DFQATT, SNEGSKA (reference sequence). The ends lost 0 bases at V and 4 bases at J; junction bases unmatched: 9. The CDR3 is made up of 17 amino acids. The chain's CDR3 is CSAREDGGLAPYNEQFF. In nucleotides, the CDR3 is TGCAGTGCTAGAGAGGACGGGGGACTAGCGCCTTACAATGAGCAGTTCTTC.